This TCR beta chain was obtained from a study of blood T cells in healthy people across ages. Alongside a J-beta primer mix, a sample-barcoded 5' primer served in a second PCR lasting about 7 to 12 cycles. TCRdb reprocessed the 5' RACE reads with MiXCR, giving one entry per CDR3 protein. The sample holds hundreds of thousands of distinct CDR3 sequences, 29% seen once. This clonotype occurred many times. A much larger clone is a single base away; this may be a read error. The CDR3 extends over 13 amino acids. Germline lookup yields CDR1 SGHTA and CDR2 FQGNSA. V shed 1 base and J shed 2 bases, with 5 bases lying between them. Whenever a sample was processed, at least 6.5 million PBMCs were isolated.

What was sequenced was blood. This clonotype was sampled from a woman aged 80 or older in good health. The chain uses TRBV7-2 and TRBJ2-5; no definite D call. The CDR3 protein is CASSLGWQETQYF. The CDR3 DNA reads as TGTGCCAGCAGCTTAGGATGGCAAGAGACCCAGTACTTC.